The 13 T cell receptor beta chains presented below share a single source sample, sequenced in a study of blood T cell repertoires in COVID-19. TCRdb's table, derived via immunoSEQ multiplex PCR, lists solely in-frame clones and lacks some. The repertoire holds 390,000 or so clones, with about 87% as singletons. Sequencing input: PBMCs or T cells enriched from blood (not recorded which). These receptors all come from a woman between 45 and 65 years old who had recovered from COVID-19.

The chain has TRBV7-8 and TRBJ2-2; 10 positions agree with TRBD1. CDR1 is SGHVS, CDR2 FQNEAQ, per germline. With 1 base clipped from V and 4 bases from J, the junction kept 3 bases outside the gene matches. This CDR3 has 16 residues. CDR3 amino acids: CASSLGTGGRTGELFF. As DNA, the CDR3 is TGTGCCAGCAGCTTAGGGACAGGGGGGCGCACCGGGGAGCTGTTTTTT.

J is TRBJ1-2 and V is TRBV13; TRBD1 is a possible D gene (6 bases). Trimming shortened V by 5 bases and J by 6 bases, and 19 bases separated the two germline ends. The CDR3 loop spans 15 amino acids. The germline CDR1 and CDR2 sequences are PRHDT and FYEKMQ (reference sequence). This chain's CDR3 is CASSPSIQGHDGYTF. The DNA of the CDR3 is TGTGCCAGCAGCCCGAGCATTCAGGGACATGATGGCTACACCTTC.

The CDR3 nucleotides are TGTGCCAGCAGTTTATGGGACAAGGGAGAAAAACTGTTTTTT. Translation: CASSLWDKGEKLFF. The rearrangement joins TRBV28 to TRBJ1-4, with D perhaps TRBD1 (5 bases). Per germline, CDR1 MDHEN and CDR2 SYDVKM. There are 14 residues in the CDR3. The V end was cut by 0 bases, the J end by 8 bases, with 10 bases between. Variable domain in full (rest from reference TRBV28 and TRBJ1-4): DVKVTQSSRYLVKRTGEKVFLECVQDMDHENMFWYRQDPGLGLRLIYFSYDVKMKEKGDIPEGYSVSREKKERFSLILESASTNQTSMYLCASSLWDKGEKLFFGSGTQLSVL.

The genes are TRBV2 and TRBJ1-1; D is possibly TRBD1 (6 bases). This CDR3 has 14 residues. Germline CDR1 is SNHLY and CDR2 is FYNNEI. The V end was cut by 6 bases, the J end by 1 base, with 12 bases between. Written as DNA, the CDR3 is TGTGCCAGCAGCCGGGGACAACCGAACACTGAAGCTTTCTTT. It encodes CASSRGQPNTEAFF.

This clone was seen a few times. The chain links TRBV4-1 to TRBJ1-2, with D perhaps TRBD1 (5 bases). Germline V gene lookup returns CDR1 MGHRA and CDR2 YSYEKL. Trimming took 1 base from V and 8 from J, leaving 14 bases between them. The CDR3 runs 14 residues. The chain's CDR3 is CASSQVGQGNGYTF. As DNA, the CDR3 is TGCGCCAGCAGCCAAGTCGGGCAGGGCAACGGCTACACCTTC.

V gene TRBV28 combines with J gene TRBJ2-3; TRBD2 might be the D (5 bases). Trimming pared 3 bases from V and 7 bases from J, leaving 11 bases between. CDR3 length: 13 residues. The germline V gene has CDR1 MDHEN and CDR2 SYDVKM. This CDR3 reads CASSFVSVHTQYF. The CDR3 nucleotides read TGTGCCAGCAGTTTCGTTAGCGTGCATACGCAGTATTTT.

This clone was detected only once. Here the CDR3 DNA reads TGTGCCAGCAGCTTAGGCTACGGGGGCACTGAAGCTTTCTTT. This sequence encodes CASSLGYGGTEAFF. The chain uses TRBV7-9 and TRBJ1-1, with D maybe TRBD1 (5 bases). CDR3 length: 14 residues. V was shortened by 1 base and J by 4 bases, with 10 bases between the two germline ends. The germline V gene has CDR1 SEHNR and CDR2 FQNEAQ (reference sequence).

Concerning this clone: This sample includes further DNA sequences coding for the same CDR3. This chain links TRBV18 with TRBJ1-1; 7 bases line up with TRBD1. V was pared by 3 bases and J by 5 bases, with 6 bases of the junction left unmatched. The CDR3 has 14 amino acids. Germline CDR1 reads KGHSH; CDR2 reads LQKENI. CDR3 DNA sequence: TGTGCCAGCTCACCCACAGGGGTGGGAACTGAAGCTTTCTTT. Its protein product is CASSPTGVGTEAFF.

The genes are TRBV2 and TRBJ1-2, with D perhaps matching TRBD1 (5 bases). The CDR3 runs 12 residues. The V gene lost 3 bases and the J gene lost 8 bases, with 10 bases spanning the gap. CDR1 SNHLY and CDR2 FYNNEI come from the germline V gene. Written as DNA, the CDR3 is TGTGCCAGCAGTGATGGGGGGGTCGGCTACACCTTC. Its translation is CASSDGGVGYTF.

The chain recombines TRBV12-3 or TRBV12-4 with TRBJ1-5; no clear D. Trimming took 3 bases from V and 5 from J, leaving 5 bases between them. The CDR3 contains 12 residues. CDR3 loop: CASSFEHQPQHF. The DNA for the CDR3 is TGTGCCAGCAGTTTCGAGCATCAGCCCCAGCATTTT.

The V gene is TRBV28, the J gene TRBJ1-1, with TRBD1 identical over 7 bases. The CDR3 totals 11 residues. Trimming removed 6 bases from V and 11 bases from J; junction bases left unmatched: 6. Germline CDR1 and CDR2: MDHEN and SYDVKM. The CDR3 is CASSRGWAAFF. In nucleotides, the CDR3 is TGTGCCAGCAGCAGGGGGTGGGCGGCTTTCTTT.

The J gene is TRBJ1-1, the V gene TRBV5-5; 7 positions match TRBD1. CDR1 is SGHKS and CDR2 is YYEKEE in the germline V gene (reference sequence). Losses at the gene ends were 4 bases for V and 1 base for J; bases not matched to a gene: 4. CDR3 size: 14 residues. The CDR3 DNA sequence: TGTGCCAGCAGCATCCAGGGGGGGAACACTGAAGCTTTCTTT. It codes for CASSIQGGNTEAFF.

The genes are TRBV25-1 and TRBJ1-1; 9 bases are a match to TRBD1. CDR3 length: 14 residues. Germline CDR1 MGHDK, CDR2 SYGVNS. V was clipped by 3 bases and J by 8 bases; unmatched bases: 7. In DNA, the CDR3 is TGTGCCAGCAGTGACCCTGGGACAGGGTTGGAAGCTTTCTTT. Translating it yields CASSDPGTGLEAFF. Using reference TRBV25-1 and TRBJ1-1 for the parts outside the CDR3, the full variable domain is EADIYQTPRYLVIGTGKKITLECSQTMGHDKMYWYQQDPGMELHLIHYSYGVNSTEKGDLSSESTVSRIRTEHFPLTLESARPSHTSQYLCASSDPGTGLEAFFGQGTRLTVV.